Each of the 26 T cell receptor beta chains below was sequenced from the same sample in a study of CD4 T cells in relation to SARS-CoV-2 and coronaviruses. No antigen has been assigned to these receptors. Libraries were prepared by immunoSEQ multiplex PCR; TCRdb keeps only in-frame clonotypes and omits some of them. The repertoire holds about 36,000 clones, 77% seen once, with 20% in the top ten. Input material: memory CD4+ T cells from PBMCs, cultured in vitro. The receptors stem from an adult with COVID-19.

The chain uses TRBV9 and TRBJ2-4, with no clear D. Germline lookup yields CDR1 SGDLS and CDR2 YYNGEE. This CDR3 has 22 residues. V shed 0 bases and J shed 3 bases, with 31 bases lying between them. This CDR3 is CASSVVQEVLGPISIDKNIQYF. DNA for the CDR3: TGTGCCAGCAGCGTAGTCCAGGAAGTGTTAGGGCCAATCTCAATCGACAAAAACATTCAGTACTTC.

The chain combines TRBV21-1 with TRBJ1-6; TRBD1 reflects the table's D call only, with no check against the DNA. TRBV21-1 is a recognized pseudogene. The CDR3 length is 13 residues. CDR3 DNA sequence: TGTGCCAGCAGCAAAAGACAGAATTCACCCCTCCACTTT. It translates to CASSKRQNSPLHF.

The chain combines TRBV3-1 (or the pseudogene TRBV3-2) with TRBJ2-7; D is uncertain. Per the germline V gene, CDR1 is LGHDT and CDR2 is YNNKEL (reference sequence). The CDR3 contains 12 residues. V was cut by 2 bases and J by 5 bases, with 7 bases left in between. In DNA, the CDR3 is TGTGCCAGCAGCCAAACGTGGAACGAGCAGTACTTC. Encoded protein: CASSQTWNEQYF.

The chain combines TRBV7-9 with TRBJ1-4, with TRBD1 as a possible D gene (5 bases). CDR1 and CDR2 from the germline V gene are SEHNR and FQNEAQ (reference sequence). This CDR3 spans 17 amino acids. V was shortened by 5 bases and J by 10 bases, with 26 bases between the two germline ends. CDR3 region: CASSQKRLQATQGKLFF. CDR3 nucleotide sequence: TGTGCCAGCAGCCAAAAAAGACTACAGGCAACGCAGGGAAAACTGTTTTTT.

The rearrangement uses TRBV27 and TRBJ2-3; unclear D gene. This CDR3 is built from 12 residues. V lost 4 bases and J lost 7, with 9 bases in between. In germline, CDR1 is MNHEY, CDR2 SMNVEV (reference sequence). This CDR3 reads CASSSGSNTQYF. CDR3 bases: TGTGCCAGCAGTTCCGGATCTAATACGCAGTATTTT.

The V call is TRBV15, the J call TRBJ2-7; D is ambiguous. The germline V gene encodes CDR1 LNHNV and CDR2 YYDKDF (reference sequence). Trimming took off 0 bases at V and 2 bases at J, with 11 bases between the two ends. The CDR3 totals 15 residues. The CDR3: CATSRDRDVPYEQYF. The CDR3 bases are TGTGCCACCAGCAGAGATAGGGATGTACCCTACGAGCAGTACTTC. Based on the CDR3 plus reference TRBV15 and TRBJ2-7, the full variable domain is DAMVIQNPRYQVTQFGKPVTLSCSQTLNHNVMYWYQQKSSQAPKLLFHYYDKDFNNEADTPDNFQSRRPNTSFCFLDIRSPGLGDTAMYLCATSRDRDVPYEQYFGPGTRLTVT.

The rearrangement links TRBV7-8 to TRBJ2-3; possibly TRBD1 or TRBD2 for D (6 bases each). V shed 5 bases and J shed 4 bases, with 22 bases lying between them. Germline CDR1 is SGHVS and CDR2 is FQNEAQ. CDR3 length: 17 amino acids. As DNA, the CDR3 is TGTGCCAGCAGCCATGGAGGGGGAGTGGGTCGAGCAGATACGCAGTATTTT. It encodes CASSHGGGVGRADTQYF.

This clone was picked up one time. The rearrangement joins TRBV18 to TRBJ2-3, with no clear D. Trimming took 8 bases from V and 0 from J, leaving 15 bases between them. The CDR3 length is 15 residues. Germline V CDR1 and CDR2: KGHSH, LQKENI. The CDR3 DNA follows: TGTGCCAGCCCCTCGCAAGGACCTAGCACAGATACGCAGTATTTT. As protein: CASPSQGPSTDTQYF.

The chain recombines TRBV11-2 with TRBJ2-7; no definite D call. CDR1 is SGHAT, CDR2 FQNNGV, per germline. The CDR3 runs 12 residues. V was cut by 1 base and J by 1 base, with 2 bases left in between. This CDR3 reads CASSLGSYEQYF. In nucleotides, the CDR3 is TGTGCCAGCAGCTTAGGGTCCTACGAGCAGTACTTC.

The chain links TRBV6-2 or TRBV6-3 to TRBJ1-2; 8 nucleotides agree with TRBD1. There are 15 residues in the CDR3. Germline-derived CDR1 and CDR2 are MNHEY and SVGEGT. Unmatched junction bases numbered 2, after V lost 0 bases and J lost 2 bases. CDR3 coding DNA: TGTGCCAGCAGTTACTCGGGACAGGTCAACTATGGCTACACCTTC. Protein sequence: CASSYSGQVNYGYTF.

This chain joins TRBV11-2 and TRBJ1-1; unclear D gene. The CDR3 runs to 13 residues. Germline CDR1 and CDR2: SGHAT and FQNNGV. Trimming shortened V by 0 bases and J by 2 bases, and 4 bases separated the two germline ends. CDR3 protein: CASSLELNTEAFF. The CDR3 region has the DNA TGTGCCAGCAGCTTAGAACTAAACACTGAAGCTTTCTTT.

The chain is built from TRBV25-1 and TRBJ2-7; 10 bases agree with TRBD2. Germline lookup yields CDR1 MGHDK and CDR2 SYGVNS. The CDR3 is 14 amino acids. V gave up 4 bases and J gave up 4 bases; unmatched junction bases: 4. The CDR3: CASSAAGGFYEQYF. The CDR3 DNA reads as TGTGCCAGCAGTGCAGCGGGAGGGTTTTACGAGCAGTACTTC.

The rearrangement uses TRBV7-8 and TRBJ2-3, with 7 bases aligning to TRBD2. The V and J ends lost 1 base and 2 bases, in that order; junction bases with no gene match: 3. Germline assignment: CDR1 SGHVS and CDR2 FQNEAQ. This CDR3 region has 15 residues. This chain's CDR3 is CASSLGGRTTDTQYF. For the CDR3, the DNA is TGTGCCAGCAGCTTAGGCGGGAGAACCACAGATACGCAGTATTTT.

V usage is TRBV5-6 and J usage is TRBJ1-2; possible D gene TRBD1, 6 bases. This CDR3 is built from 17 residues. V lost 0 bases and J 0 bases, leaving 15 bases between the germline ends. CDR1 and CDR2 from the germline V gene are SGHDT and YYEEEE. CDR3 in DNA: TGTGCCAGCAGCTTGGCAGGGGACTACACCTCTAACTATGGCTACACCTTC. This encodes CASSLAGDYTSNYGYTF.

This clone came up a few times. The CDR3 reads CASSFILAGASGANVLTF. The CDR3 nucleotides are TGTGCCAGCAGCTTTATTCTAGCGGGAGCTTCTGGGGCCAACGTCCTGACTTTC. V gene TRBV7-8 combines with J gene TRBJ2-6; 10 nucleotides agree with TRBD2. CDR1 and CDR2 from the germline V gene are SGHVS and FQNEAQ. The CDR3 is 18 amino acids. Germline trimming cut 3 bases from V and 1 base from J; bases unmatched to any gene: 6.

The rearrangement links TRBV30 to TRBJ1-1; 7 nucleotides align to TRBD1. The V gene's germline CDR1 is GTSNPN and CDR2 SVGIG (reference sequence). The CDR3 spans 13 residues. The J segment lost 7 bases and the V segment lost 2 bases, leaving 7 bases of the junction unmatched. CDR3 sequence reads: CAWSIGGGNEAFF. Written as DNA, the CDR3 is TGTGCCTGGAGTATAGGGGGCGGGAATGAAGCTTTCTTT.

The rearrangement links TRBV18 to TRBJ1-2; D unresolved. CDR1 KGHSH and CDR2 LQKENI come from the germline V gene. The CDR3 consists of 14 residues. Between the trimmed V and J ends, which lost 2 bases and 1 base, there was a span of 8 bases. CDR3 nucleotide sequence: TGTGCCAGCTCACCATCGGCGGTTAACTATGGCTACACCTTC. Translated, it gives CASSPSAVNYGYTF.

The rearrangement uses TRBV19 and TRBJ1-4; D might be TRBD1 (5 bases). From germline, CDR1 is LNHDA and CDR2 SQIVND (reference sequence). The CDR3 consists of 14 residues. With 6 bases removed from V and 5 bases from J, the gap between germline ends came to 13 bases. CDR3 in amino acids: CASSHTEGNEKLFF. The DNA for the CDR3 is TGTGCCAGTAGCCACACGGAGGGGAATGAAAAACTGTTTTTT.

CDR3 DNA sequence: TGTGCCAGTAGCGCTGGACCTACTACCTACTCTGGAAACACCATATATTTT. It is translated as CASSAGPTTYSGNTIYF. The V and J genes are TRBV19 and TRBJ1-3; no clear D. Deletions cut 6 bases from V and 0 bases from J, with 18 bases between. The V gene's germline CDR1 is LNHDA and CDR2 SQIVND (reference sequence). The CDR3 sequence is 17 residues long.

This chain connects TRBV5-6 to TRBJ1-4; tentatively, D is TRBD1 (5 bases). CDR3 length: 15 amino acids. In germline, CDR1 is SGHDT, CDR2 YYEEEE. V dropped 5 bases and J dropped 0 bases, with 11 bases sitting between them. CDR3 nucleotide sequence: TGTGCCAGCAGTGGGGGGACTACAACTAATGAAAAACTGTTTTTT. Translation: CASSGGTTTNEKLFF.

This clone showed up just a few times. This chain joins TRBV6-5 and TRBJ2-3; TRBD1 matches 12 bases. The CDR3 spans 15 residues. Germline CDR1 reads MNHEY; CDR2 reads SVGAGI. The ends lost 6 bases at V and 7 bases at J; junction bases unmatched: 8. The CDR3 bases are TGTGCCAGCAGCCCGGGACAGGGGGCGCGATATACGCAGTATTTT. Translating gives CASSPGQGARYTQYF.

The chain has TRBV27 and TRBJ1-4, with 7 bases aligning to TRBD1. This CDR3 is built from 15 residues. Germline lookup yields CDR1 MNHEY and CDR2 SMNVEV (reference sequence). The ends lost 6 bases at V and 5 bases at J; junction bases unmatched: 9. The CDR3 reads CASRLLGQPNEKLFF. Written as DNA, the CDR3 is TGTGCCAGCAGACTCTTGGGACAGCCGAATGAAAAACTGTTTTTT.

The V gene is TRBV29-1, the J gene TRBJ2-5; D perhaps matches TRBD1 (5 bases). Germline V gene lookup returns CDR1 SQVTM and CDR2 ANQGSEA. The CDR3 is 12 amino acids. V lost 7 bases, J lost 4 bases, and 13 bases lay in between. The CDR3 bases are TGCAGCGGACAGACCGATGGAGAGACCCAGTACTTC. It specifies CSGQTDGETQYF.

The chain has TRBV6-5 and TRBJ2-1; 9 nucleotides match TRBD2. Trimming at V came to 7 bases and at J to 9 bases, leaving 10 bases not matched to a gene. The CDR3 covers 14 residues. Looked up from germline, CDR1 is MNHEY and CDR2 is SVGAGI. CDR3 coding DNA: TGTGCCAGCAATAGCGGGAGCACTCAGGCTGAGCAGTTCTTC. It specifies CASNSGSTQAEQFF.

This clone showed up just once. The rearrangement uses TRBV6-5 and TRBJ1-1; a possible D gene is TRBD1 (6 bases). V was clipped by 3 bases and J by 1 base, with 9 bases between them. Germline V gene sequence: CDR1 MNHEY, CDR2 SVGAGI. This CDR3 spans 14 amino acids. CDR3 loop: CASSYGQRNTEAFF. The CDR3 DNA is TGTGCCAGCAGTTATGGACAGAGGAACACTGAAGCTTTCTTT.

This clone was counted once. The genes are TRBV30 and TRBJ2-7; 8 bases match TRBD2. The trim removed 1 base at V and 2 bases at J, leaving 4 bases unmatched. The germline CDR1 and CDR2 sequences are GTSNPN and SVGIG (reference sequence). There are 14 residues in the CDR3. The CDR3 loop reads CAWSGRREAYEQYF. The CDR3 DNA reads TGTGCCTGGAGTGGGAGGCGGGAGGCCTACGAGCAGTACTTC.